A selection of T cell receptor beta chains follows, all from one sample in a study of T cells in Graves' hyperthyroidism and ophthalmopathy. One entry per CDR3 protein results from TCRdb running MiXCR on the multiplex PCR reads. The sample shows 500,000 to 650,000 distinct CDR3 sequences, about 15% of them seen only once. Sequenced material: blood. These receptors originate from a woman aged 40 to 50 with Graves' hyperthyroidism. Both conserved end residues are part of each CDR3. The order of the fields is D gene, clone size, V gene, J gene, CDR3 DNA, CDR3 protein. The D gene is left open where the match is weak. Expanded clones get a size class; other rows say once, few or many, or leave the size out.

D gene: TRBD2
clone size: many
V gene: TRBV11-3
J gene: TRBJ2-1
CDR3 DNA: TGTGCCAGCAGCGGGGGACTAGCGGGGGGAAACTACAATGAGCAGTTCTTC
CDR3 protein: CASSGGLAGGNYNEQFF

D gene: TRBD1
clone size: .
V gene: TRBV3-1
J gene: TRBJ1-2
CDR3 DNA: TGTGCCAGCAGCCTCCGGACAGGGGGCTTTGGCTACACCTTC
CDR3 protein: CASSLRTGGFGYTF

D gene: TRBD2
clone size: .
V gene: TRBV3-1
J gene: TRBJ2-1
CDR3 DNA: TGTGCCAGCAGCCAGGCGACTAGCGGGAGTCTGTTCTTC
CDR3 protein: CASSQATSGSLFF

D gene: .
clone size: many
V gene: TRBV7-8
J gene: TRBJ2-7
CDR3 DNA: TGTGCCAGCAGCTTAGATGTCGCCGGGAGCAGACCCTACGAGCAGTACTTC
CDR3 protein: CASSLDVAGSRPYEQYF

D gene: .
clone size: many
V gene: TRBV27
J gene: TRBJ2-1
CDR3 DNA: TGTGCCAGCAGTTTAATGTTACTGGGACCCCTGAACAATGAGCAGTTCTTC
CDR3 protein: CASSLMLLGPLNNEQFF

D gene: .
clone size: many
V gene: TRBV2
J gene: TRBJ2-7
CDR3 DNA: TGTGCCAGCAGCGTTAGGGGGATCACCACCTACGAGCAGTACTTC
CDR3 protein: CASSVRGITTYEQYF

D gene: TRBD1
clone size: many
V gene: TRBV20-1
J gene: TRBJ2-3
CDR3 DNA: TGCAGTACACCAGACAGGGGGCGGACAGATACGCAGTATTTT
CDR3 protein: CSTPDRGRTDTQYF

D gene: .
clone size: few
V gene: TRBV11-2
J gene: TRBJ2-1
CDR3 DNA: TGTGCCAGCAGCTTAGCGAGCGGCTTAAATGAGCAGTTCTTC
CDR3 protein: CASSLASGLNEQFF

D gene: .
clone size: many
V gene: TRBV28
J gene: TRBJ1-4
CDR3 DNA: TGTGCCAGCAGTGCCCAACGTGGGGGGACTAATGAAAAACTGTTTTTT
CDR3 protein: CASSAQRGGTNEKLFF

D gene: .
clone size: .
V gene: TRBV28
J gene: TRBJ1-1
CDR3 DNA: TGTGCCAGCAGCCCCGGTGGGCAGGGGATAGGCACTGAAGCTTTCTTT
CDR3 protein: CASSPGGQGIGTEAFF

D gene: TRBD1
clone size: many
V gene: TRBV12-3/TRBV12-4
J gene: TRBJ2-1
CDR3 DNA: TGTGCCAGCAGTTCTTACAGGGGGCGGAATGAGCAGTTCTTC
CDR3 protein: CASSSYRGRNEQFF

D gene: TRBD2
clone size: .
V gene: TRBV6-1
J gene: TRBJ2-5
CDR3 DNA: TGTGCCAGCAGTCTGACAGGACTAGCGGGGCGAGTTGCAAAAGAGTACTTC
CDR3 protein: CASSLTGLAGRVAKEYF

D gene: .
clone size: many
V gene: TRBV28
J gene: TRBJ1-3
CDR3 DNA: TGTGCCAGCAGTCCTGCAGGGAGTATTGGGGAAAACACCATATATTTT
CDR3 protein: CASSPAGSIGENTIYF

D gene: .
clone size: many
V gene: TRBV29-1
J gene: TRBJ2-5
CDR3 DNA: TGCAGCGTTCCCTTAGGGTCAGAGACCCAGTACTTC
CDR3 protein: CSVPLGSETQYF

D gene: .
clone size: many
V gene: TRBV5-1
J gene: TRBJ2-7
CDR3 DNA: TGCGCCAGCAGCGGGTCCGGGACAAGTTACTACGAGCAGTACTTC
CDR3 protein: CASSGSGTSYYEQYF

D gene: TRBD1
clone size: .
V gene: TRBV27
J gene: TRBJ2-5
CDR3 DNA: TGTGCCAGCACGGACAAGGACAGGACTTCGAACTTC
CDR3 protein: CASTDKDRTSNF

D gene: TRBD1
clone size: many
V gene: TRBV2
J gene: TRBJ1-1
CDR3 DNA: TGTGCCAGCAGTGGGGACAGGGTATACACTGAAGCTTTCTTT
CDR3 protein: CASSGDRVYTEAFF

D gene: .
clone size: .
V gene: TRBV10-3
J gene: TRBJ1-5
CDR3 DNA: TGTGCCATCAGTGAGTCGATTGGCACAGGAGATCAGCCCCAGCATTTT
CDR3 protein: CAISESIGTGDQPQHF

D gene: .
clone size: once
V gene: TRBV29-1
J gene: TRBJ1-2
CDR3 DNA: TGCAGCGCCGAGGTGGACAGCTCGTCCGGCTACACCTTC
CDR3 protein: CSAEVDSSSGYTF

D gene: TRBD2
clone size: many
V gene: TRBV7-2
J gene: TRBJ2-1
CDR3 DNA: TGTGCCAGCAGCCAGCTAGCGGGAGTATGGAATGAGCAGTTCTTC
CDR3 protein: CASSQLAGVWNEQFF

D gene: TRBD2
clone size: .
V gene: TRBV7-9
J gene: TRBJ2-7
CDR3 DNA: TGTGCCAGCAGCGTAGCGACTAGCGGGACCACCTACGAGCAGTACTTC
CDR3 protein: CASSVATSGTTYEQYF

D gene: .
clone size: .
V gene: TRBV25-1
J gene: TRBJ2-7
CDR3 DNA: TGTGCCAGCATCCGATTGGGTGCCGAGCAGTACTTC
CDR3 protein: CASIRLGAEQYF

D gene: TRBD1
clone size: .
V gene: TRBV4-1
J gene: TRBJ1-2
CDR3 DNA: TGCGCCAGCAGCCGGGAAACAGGGGGCGTAGTCTATGGCTACACCTTC
CDR3 protein: CASSRETGGVVYGYTF

D gene: .
clone size: few
V gene: TRBV19
J gene: TRBJ2-3
CDR3 DNA: TGTGCCAGTAGTAACCGACGGAATCCATATACGCAGTATTTT
CDR3 protein: CASSNRRNPYTQYF

D gene: TRBD1
clone size: few
V gene: TRBV6-6
J gene: TRBJ1-5
CDR3 DNA: TGTGCCAGCAGTTACCCCGGGACAGCAAGCAATCAGCCCCAGCATTTT
CDR3 protein: CASSYPGTASNQPQHF

D gene: TRBD2
clone size: many
V gene: TRBV18
J gene: TRBJ2-1
CDR3 DNA: TGTGCCAGCTCTCGGACTAGCGGGGGGAATGAGCAGTTCTTC
CDR3 protein: CASSRTSGGNEQFF

D gene: .
clone size: many
V gene: TRBV18
J gene: TRBJ2-2
CDR3 DNA: TGTGCCAGCTCACTTTTTGAGGACACCGGGGAGCTGTTTTTT
CDR3 protein: CASSLFEDTGELFF

D gene: .
clone size: many
V gene: TRBV5-1
J gene: TRBJ2-2
CDR3 DNA: TGCGCCAGCAGCTCTACGCCCGGGGGCGCGAACACCGGGGAGCTGTTTTTT
CDR3 protein: CASSSTPGGANTGELFF

D gene: .
clone size: many
V gene: TRBV2
J gene: TRBJ2-7
CDR3 DNA: TGTGCCAGCAGTGACTTGGGGCGGGGAATCACCTACGAGCAGTACTTC
CDR3 protein: CASSDLGRGITYEQYF

D gene: .
clone size: .
V gene: TRBV27
J gene: TRBJ2-5
CDR3 DNA: TGTGCCAGCAGTTCAGGCGGTACATACTTGTCAGAGACCCAGTACTTC
CDR3 protein: CASSSGGTYLSETQYF

D gene: .
clone size: many
V gene: TRBV20-1
J gene: TRBJ2-7
CDR3 DNA: TGCAGTGCTAGAGATCCCGGCTTCTCCAGCTCCTACGAGCAGTACTTC
CDR3 protein: CSARDPGFSSSYEQYF

D gene: TRBD1
clone size: many
V gene: TRBV20-1
J gene: TRBJ2-1
CDR3 DNA: TGCAGTGCTCCCATTGGACAGGGGGCCTACAATGAGCAGTTCTTC
CDR3 protein: CSAPIGQGAYNEQFF

D gene: TRBD1
clone size: .
V gene: TRBV28
J gene: TRBJ1-2
CDR3 DNA: TGTGCCAGCAGTTTAAACAGGGGTAACTATGGCTACACCTTC
CDR3 protein: CASSLNRGNYGYTF